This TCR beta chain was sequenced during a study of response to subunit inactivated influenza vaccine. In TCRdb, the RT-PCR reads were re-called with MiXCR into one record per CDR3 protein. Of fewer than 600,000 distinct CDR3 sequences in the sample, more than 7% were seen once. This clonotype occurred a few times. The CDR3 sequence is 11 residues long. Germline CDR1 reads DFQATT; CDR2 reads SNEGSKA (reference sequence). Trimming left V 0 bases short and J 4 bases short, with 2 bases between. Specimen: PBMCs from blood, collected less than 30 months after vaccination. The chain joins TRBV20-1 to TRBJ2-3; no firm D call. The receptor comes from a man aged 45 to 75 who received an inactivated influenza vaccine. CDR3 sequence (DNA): TGCAGTGCTAGAGACGCAGATACGCAGTATTTT. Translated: CSARDADTQYF.